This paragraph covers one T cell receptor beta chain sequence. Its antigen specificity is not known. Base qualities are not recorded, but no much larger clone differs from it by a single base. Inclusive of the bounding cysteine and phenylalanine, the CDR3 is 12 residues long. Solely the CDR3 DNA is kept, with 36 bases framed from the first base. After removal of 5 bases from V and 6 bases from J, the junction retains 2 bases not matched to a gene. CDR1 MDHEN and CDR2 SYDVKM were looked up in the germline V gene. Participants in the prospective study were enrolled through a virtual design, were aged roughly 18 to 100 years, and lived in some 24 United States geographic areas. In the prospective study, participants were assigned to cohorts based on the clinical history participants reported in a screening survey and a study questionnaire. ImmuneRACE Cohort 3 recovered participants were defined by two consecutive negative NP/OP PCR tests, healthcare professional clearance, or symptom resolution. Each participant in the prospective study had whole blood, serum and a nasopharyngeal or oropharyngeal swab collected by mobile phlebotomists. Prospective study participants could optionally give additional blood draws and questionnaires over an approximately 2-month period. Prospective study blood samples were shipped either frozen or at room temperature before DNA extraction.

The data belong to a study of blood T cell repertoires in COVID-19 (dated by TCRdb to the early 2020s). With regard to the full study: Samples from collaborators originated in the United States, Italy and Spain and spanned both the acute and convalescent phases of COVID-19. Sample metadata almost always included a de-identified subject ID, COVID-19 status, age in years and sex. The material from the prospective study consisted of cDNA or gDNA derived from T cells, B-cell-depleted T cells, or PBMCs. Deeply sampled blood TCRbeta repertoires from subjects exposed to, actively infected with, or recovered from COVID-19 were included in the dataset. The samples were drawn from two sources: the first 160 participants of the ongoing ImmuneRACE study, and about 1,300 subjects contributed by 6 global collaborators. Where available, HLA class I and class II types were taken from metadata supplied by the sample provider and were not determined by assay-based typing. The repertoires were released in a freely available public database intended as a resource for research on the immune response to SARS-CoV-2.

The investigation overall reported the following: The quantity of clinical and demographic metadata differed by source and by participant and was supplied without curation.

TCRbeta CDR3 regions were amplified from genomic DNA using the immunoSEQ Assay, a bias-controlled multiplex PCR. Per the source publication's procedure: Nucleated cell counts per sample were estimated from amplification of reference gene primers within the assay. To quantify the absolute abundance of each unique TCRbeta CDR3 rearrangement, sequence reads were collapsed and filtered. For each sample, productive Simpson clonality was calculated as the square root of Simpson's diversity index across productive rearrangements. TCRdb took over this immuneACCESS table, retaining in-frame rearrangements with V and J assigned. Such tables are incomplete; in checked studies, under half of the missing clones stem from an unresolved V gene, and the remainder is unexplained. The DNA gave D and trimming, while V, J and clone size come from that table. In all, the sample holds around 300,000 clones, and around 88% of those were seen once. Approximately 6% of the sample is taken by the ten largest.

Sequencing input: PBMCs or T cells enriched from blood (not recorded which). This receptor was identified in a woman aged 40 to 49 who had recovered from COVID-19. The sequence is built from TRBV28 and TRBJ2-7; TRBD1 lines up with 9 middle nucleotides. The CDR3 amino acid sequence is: CASSGDRVEQYF. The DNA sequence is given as TGTGCCAGCAGTGGGGACAGGGTCGAGCAGTACTTC.